This is a list of T cell receptor beta chains from one sample in a study of blood T cell repertoires in COVID-19. The data were produced by immunoSEQ multiplex PCR, yet TCRdb's version contains in-frame clones alone and is incomplete. The table records about 140,000 clones, nearly 80% of them present only once. Sequencing was carried out using PBMCs or T cells enriched from blood (not recorded which). The receptors come from a woman aged 45-59 years who had recovered from COVID-19. Both conserved end residues are part of each CDR3. A D gene is named only where the DNA matches it firmly. Expanded clones get a size class; other rows say once, few or many, or leave the size out.

V: TRBV3-1/TRBV3-2
J: TRBJ2-5
D: .
size: .
DNA: TGTGCCAGCAGTCTCAGGCCGGAGGGCCGAGAGACCCAGTACTTC
CDR3: CASSLRPEGRETQYF

V: TRBV10-1
J: TRBJ1-1
D: TRBD1
size: .
DNA: TGCGCCAGCAGTCCGGGACAGGGGCGAGTGAACACTGAAGCTTTCTTT
CDR3: CASSPGQGRVNTEAFF

V: TRBV13
J: TRBJ1-2
D: TRBD1
size: once
DNA: TGTGCCAGCAGCTCGGTACAGGGGCGCTCGGACTATGGCTACACCTTC
CDR3: CASSSVQGRSDYGYTF

V: TRBV30
J: TRBJ1-2
D: TRBD1
size: .
DNA: TGTGCCTGGAGTGTACCAGGGGGCGCGGGGGGCTACACCTTC
CDR3: CAWSVPGGAGGYTF

V: TRBV5-1
J: TRBJ2-7
D: .
size: few
DNA: TGCGCCAGCAGCTTGCCCGCGTCTTCCTACGAGCAGTACTTC
CDR3: CASSLPASSYEQYF

V: TRBV6-5
J: TRBJ1-3
D: .
size: .
DNA: TGTGCCAGCAGAAATAGGGGACTGGCTGGAAACACCATATATTTT
CDR3: CASRNRGLAGNTIYF

V: TRBV25-1
J: TRBJ2-2
D: .
size: few
DNA: TGTGCCAGCAGTGAATCGGGGATGGCAGTTAACACCGGGGAGCTGTTTTTT
CDR3: CASSESGMAVNTGELFF

V: TRBV19
J: TRBJ2-1
D: .
size: .
DNA: TGTGCCAGTAGTACCGGGTATCGTCCATCCCTCTTC
CDR3: CASSTGYRPSLF

V: TRBV2
J: TRBJ2-7
D: TRBD2
size: many
DNA: TGTGCCAGCATGACTTCGAGCGGGAGTCTCGAGCAGTACTTC
CDR3: CASMTSSGSLEQYF

V: TRBV29-1
J: TRBJ2-3
D: .
size: .
DNA: TGCAGCGTTGAATTGGGGGCTGGGGCAGATACGCAGTATTTT
CDR3: CSVELGAGADTQYF

V: TRBV21-1
J: TRBJ1-1
D: .
size: .
DNA: TGTGCCAGCAGCCCCGACAGGAGGAACACTGAAGCTTTCTTT
CDR3: CASSPDRRNTEAFF

V: TRBV9
J: TRBJ2-2
D: TRBD1
size: .
DNA: TGTGCCAGCAGCCTCGGTGGTGAGGGGGCCACCGGGGAGCTGTTTTTT
CDR3: CASSLGGEGATGELFF

V: TRBV5-1
J: TRBJ1-5
D: .
size: .
DNA: TGCGCCAGCAGCCCCGACGGGTATAGCAATCAGCCCCAGCATTTT
CDR3: CASSPDGYSNQPQHF

V: TRBV30
J: TRBJ1-2
D: .
size: .
DNA: TGTGCCTGGATCCTAAGGGGGGGCGCTAACTATGGCTACACCTTC
CDR3: CAWILRGGANYGYTF

V: TRBV5-1
J: TRBJ2-3
D: TRBD1
size: few
DNA: TGCGCCAGCAGCTTGGGACAGGGGCGGGATACGCAGTATTTT
CDR3: CASSLGQGRDTQYF

V: TRBV9
J: TRBJ2-1
D: TRBD2
size: few
DNA: TGTGCCAGCAGCACAAACCTAGCGGGATGGCTCAATGAGCAGTTCTTC
CDR3: CASSTNLAGWLNEQFF

V: TRBV3-1/TRBV3-2
J: TRBJ2-7
D: .
size: few
DNA: TGTGCCAGCAGCCCTGCCGTGGGGGCGACTTACGAGCAGTACTTC
CDR3: CASSPAVGATYEQYF

V: TRBV3-1/TRBV3-2
J: TRBJ1-5
D: .
size: .
DNA: TGTGCCAGCAGCGAGGTGTCGGGTCAGCCCCAGCATTTT
CDR3: CASSEVSGQPQHF